A single sample is the source of the 11 T cell receptor beta chains below, sequenced in a study of shared clonotypes between healthy human individuals. TCRdb's copy holds only in-frame clones and misses some; the assay was immunoSEQ multiplex PCR. The data show 1.5 million to 2.5 million clones, approximately 94% seen once. Naive-designated CD8 cells lacked CD45RO, were positively enriched for CCR7, and omitted terminally differentiated effector memory CD45RA+ cells. Sequencing used naive CD8+ T cells sorted from blood. The receptor set was obtained from a man aged 18 to 35 in good health.

Remarks on this clone: Other nucleotide sequences in the sample specify the same CDR3. The rearrangement links TRBV27 to TRBJ1-4; D gene unclear. The CDR3 is 14 residues long. Germline assignment: CDR1 MNHEY and CDR2 SMNVEV (reference sequence). V lost 6 bases and J 3 bases, leaving 11 bases between the germline ends. CDR3 in DNA: TGTGCCAGCAGCCCAATTGGGGCTAATGAAAAACTGTTTTTT. It is translated as CASSPIGANEKLFF. Based on the CDR3 plus reference TRBV27 and TRBJ1-4, the full variable domain is EAQVTQNPRYLITVTGKKLTVTCSQNMNHEYMSWYRQDPGLGLRQIYYSMNVEVTDKGDVPEGYKVSRKEKRNFPLILESPSPNQTSLYFCASSPIGANEKLFFGSGTQLSVL.

This sequence joins TRBV13 and TRBJ1-2; D unclear. Germline CDR1 is PRHDT and CDR2 is FYEKMQ (reference sequence). The CDR3 totals 15 residues. The germline V and J ends were trimmed by 1 base and 7 bases, with 16 bases remaining between them. For the CDR3, the DNA is TGTGCCAGCAGCTTAGACGGGGAGTCGAAGGGTGGCTACACCTTC. Translation: CASSLDGESKGGYTF.

The chain is built from TRBV27 and TRBJ2-3; D call uncertain. The germline CDR1 and CDR2 sequences are MNHEY and SMNVEV (reference sequence). The CDR3 runs 15 residues. V lost 2 bases and J 0 bases, leaving 9 bases between the germline ends. The CDR3 reads CASSLLSSSTDTQYF. The CDR3 DNA sequence: TGTGCCAGCAGTTTACTATCCTCTAGCACAGATACGCAGTATTTT.

This chain uses TRBV6-5 with TRBJ1-4; D uncertain. Per germline, CDR1 MNHEY and CDR2 SVGAGI. This CDR3 contains 16 residues. V was shortened by 0 bases and J by 12 bases, with 20 bases between the two germline ends. The CDR3 nucleotides are TGTGCCAGCAGTTACTCGACCGGCCTACAGCCGTGGGAACTGTTTTTT. Its protein is CASSYSTGLQPWELFF.

The chain joins TRBV27 to TRBJ1-5; D might be TRBD1 (5 bases). This CDR3 region has 14 residues. V dropped 6 bases and J dropped 3 bases, with 12 bases sitting between them. CDR1 and CDR2 from the germline V gene are MNHEY and SMNVEV (reference sequence). The CDR3 DNA reads TGTGCCAGCAGCCCTCAGGGAATCAATCAGCCCCAGCATTTT. Amino acids: CASSPQGINQPQHF.

The chain recombines TRBV27 with TRBJ2-7; 8 positions match TRBD1. Germline CDR1 reads MNHEY; CDR2 reads SMNVEV (reference sequence). The V and J ends lost 3 bases and 4 bases, in that order; junction bases with no gene match: 8. The CDR3 totals 15 residues. CDR3 DNA sequence: TGTGCCAGCAGTTTGGTACCCGGGACAGGATACGAGCAGTACTTC. This codes for CASSLVPGTGYEQYF.

Note on this clone: Other nucleotide sequences from this sample produce the same CDR3. The chain employs TRBV29-1 and TRBJ2-1; D may be TRBD1 or TRBD2 (5 bases each). The CDR3 length is 11 residues. Trimming cost V 4 bases and J 5 bases, with 6 bases left between them. CDR1 SQVTM and CDR2 ANQGSEA come from the germline V gene. CDR3 sequence (DNA): TGCAGCGTTGTGGGGGACAATGAGCAGTTCTTC. This encodes CSVVGDNEQFF.

The chain has TRBV15 and TRBJ2-7; D may correspond to TRBD1 or TRBD2 (5 bases each). Per the germline V gene, CDR1 is LNHNV and CDR2 is YYDKDF (reference sequence). Trimming took off 5 bases at V and 5 bases at J, with 19 bases between the two ends. The CDR3 contains 15 residues. CDR3 residues: CATSPSRGPAHEQYF. In DNA, the CDR3 is TGTGCCACCAGCCCCTCCCGGGGACCCGCCCACGAGCAGTACTTC.

This chain uses TRBV21-1 with TRBJ2-7; the table assigns TRBD2, which was not confirmed against the DNA. TRBV21-1 is a listed pseudogene. This CDR3 has 12 residues. The CDR3 protein is CASSNGEYEQYF. CDR3 nucleotide sequence: TGTGCCAGCAGTAACGGGGAGTACGAGCAGTACTTC.

The rearrangement links TRBV27 to TRBJ2-7; 9 bases are shared with TRBD1. The CDR3 contains 16 residues. Germline V gives CDR1 MNHEY, CDR2 SMNVEV (reference sequence). With V trimmed by 5 bases and J by 1 base, 9 bases remained unmatched. CDR3 residues: CASSRRPGTGSYEQYF. The CDR3, as DNA: TGTGCCAGCAGTCGACGACCCGGGACAGGGTCCTACGAGCAGTACTTC.

J is TRBJ2-5 and V is TRBV7-9; 11 bases match TRBD2. The CDR3 runs 15 residues. Germline V gene sequence: CDR1 SEHNR, CDR2 FQNEAQ (reference sequence). V trimming: 8 bases; J trimming: 4 bases; junction bases outside the gene matches: 9. DNA of the CDR3: TGTGCCAGCGGACCTCTCGGACTAGCGGGAGAGACCCAGTACTTC. Translating gives CASGPLGLAGETQYF.